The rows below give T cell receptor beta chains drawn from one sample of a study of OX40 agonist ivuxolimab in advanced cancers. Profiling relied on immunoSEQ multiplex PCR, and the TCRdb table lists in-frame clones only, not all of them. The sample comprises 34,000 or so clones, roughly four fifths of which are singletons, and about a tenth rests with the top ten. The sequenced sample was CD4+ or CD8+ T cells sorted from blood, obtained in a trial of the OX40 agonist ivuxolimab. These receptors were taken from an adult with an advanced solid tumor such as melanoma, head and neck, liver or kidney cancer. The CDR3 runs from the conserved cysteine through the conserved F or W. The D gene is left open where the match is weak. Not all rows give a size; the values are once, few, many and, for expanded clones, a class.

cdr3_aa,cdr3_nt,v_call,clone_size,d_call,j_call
CASSATSVSLSEQYF,TGCGCCAGCAGCGCCACTAGCGTCAGCCTTTCCGAGCAGTACTTC,TRBV4-1,.,TRBD2,TRBJ2-7
CASSQGLARETQYF,TGTGCCAGCAGCCAAGGGCTAGCGCGAGAGACCCAGTACTTC,TRBV4-2,.,.,TRBJ2-5
CASSRLSGLATAGELFF,TGTGCCAGCTCCCGTTTATCGGGACTAGCGACGGCCGGGGAGCTGTTTTTT,TRBV18,.,TRBD2,TRBJ2-2
CASSTQGARNSPLHF,TGTGCCAGCAGTACCCAGGGGGCGCGAAATTCACCCCTCCACTTT,TRBV27,.,TRBD1,TRBJ1-6
CASSLNPGDAVSSYEQYF,TGTGCCAGCAGCCTCAACCCCGGGGACGCGGTGAGCTCCTACGAGCAGTACTTC,TRBV7-6,.,.,TRBJ2-7
CASSVPPGLASGEQFF,TGTGCCAGCAGCGTCCCTCCGGGACTAGCTAGCGGTGAGCAGTTCTTC,TRBV9,.,TRBD2,TRBJ2-1
CASSLFSGIMNTEAFF,TGCGCCAGCAGCTTGTTTTCAGGGATCATGAACACTGAAGCTTTCTTT,TRBV5-1,.,.,TRBJ1-1
CAWTRDSNQPQHF,TGTGCCTGGACCCGGGACTCAAATCAGCCCCAGCATTTT,TRBV30,.,.,TRBJ1-5
CASSLDRATEAFF,TGTGCCAGCAGTTTAGATCGGGCCACTGAAGCTTTCTTT,TRBV27,.,.,TRBJ1-1
CASSFSVNTEAFF,TGTGCCAGCAGCTTTTCGGTGAACACTGAAGCTTTCTTT,TRBV11-3,.,.,TRBJ1-1
CASIPSVLAGAYTYNEQFF,TGTGCCAGCATCCCATCGGTACTAGCGGGGGCTTACACCTACAATGAGCAGTTCTTC,TRBV27,few,TRBD2,TRBJ2-1
CASSIDGLGENYGYTF,TGTGCCAGTAGTATAGATGGTTTGGGCGAAAACTATGGCTACACCTTC,TRBV19,.,.,TRBJ1-2
CASSDTRGQHF,TGTGCCAGCAGTGATACAAGGGGCCAGCATTTT,TRBV2,.,.,TRBJ1-5
CPPRTDPLCYGYTF,TGCCCTCCTCGGACGGATCCCCTGTGTTATGGCTACACCTTC,TRBV7-7,.,.,TRBJ1-2
CASSQGGAGTQYF,TGTGCCAGCAGCCAAGGAGGGGCCGGTACGCAGTATTTT,TRBV14,.,.,TRBJ2-3
CASSLRTGNMGTGELFF,TGTGCCAGCAGCCTCCGGACAGGGAATATGGGCACCGGGGAGCTGTTTTTT,TRBV4-2,.,TRBD1,TRBJ2-2
CASSLGVEDGYTF,TGTGCCAGCTCACTAGGGGTGGAGGATGGCTACACCTTC,TRBV18,.,.,TRBJ1-2
CASIPYEQYF,TGTGCCAGCATCCCATACGAGCAGTACTTC,TRBV6-6,.,.,TRBJ2-7
CASSLTTSTETQYF,TGTGCCAGCAGCCTTACGACTAGCACGGAGACCCAGTACTTC,TRBV11-3,few,TRBD2,TRBJ2-5
CASTPEAGGTGELFF,TGCGCCAGCACCCCCGAAGCGGGAGGCACCGGGGAGCTGTTTTTT,TRBV10-2,.,TRBD2,TRBJ2-2
CASSLDRGRGGYTF,TGTGCCAGCAGTTTGGACAGGGGACGTGGTGGCTACACCTTC,TRBV27,.,TRBD1,TRBJ1-2
CASSEGGNINEKLFF,TGTGCCAGCAGTGAGGGCGGTAATATTAATGAAAAACTGTTTTTT,TRBV2,.,.,TRBJ1-4
CASSLAGTGWTRSDGYTF,TGTGCCAGCAGCTTAGCCGGGACAGGGTGGACGCGGTCTGATGGCTACACCTTC,TRBV7-2,.,TRBD1,TRBJ1-2
CASSASALAGQETQYF,TGTGCCAGCAGCGCTTCTGCCCTAGCGGGACAAGAGACCCAGTACTTC,TRBV9,.,TRBD2,TRBJ2-5
CSAEGRDTQYF,TGCAGTGCCGAGGGGCGGGATACGCAGTATTTT,TRBV20-1,.,.,TRBJ2-3
CAISESRGSEQFF,TGTGCCATCAGTGAGTCGAGGGGTAGTGAGCAGTTCTTC,TRBV10-3,.,.,TRBJ2-1
CASSGLSNFYEQYF,TGTGCCAGCTCGGGACTCTCTAATTTCTACGAGCAGTACTTC,TRBV5-4,.,.,TRBJ2-7
CASSSGWDEQYF,TGTGCCAGCAGCTCGGGGTGGGACGAGCAGTACTTC,TRBV7-6,few,.,TRBJ2-7
CASSPLPAGGRDTQYF,TGTGCCAGCAGCCCACTGCCAGCGGGGGGAAGGGATACGCAGTATTTT,TRBV9,few,TRBD2,TRBJ2-3
CASSLASAETQYF,TGCGCCAGCAGCTTGGCCTCAGCGGAGACCCAGTACTTC,TRBV5-1,.,.,TRBJ2-5